The 31 T cell receptor beta chains below all came from one sample that was sequenced in a study of CD8 T cells in ankylosing spondylitis. These receptors' antigens are unknown. Study findings and constraints: One TCR beta motif, made up of roughly eight highly homologous variants, appeared characteristic of ankylosing spondylitis blood.

TCRdb called the 5' RACE reads again in MiXCR, with one record for every CDR3 protein. The top ten hold roughly 0.8% of the sample, which has about 450,000 distinct CDR3 sequences, approximately 26% seen once. Sequencing was performed on blood, either unsorted or a sorted T cell fraction (not recorded which). The receptors derive from a male donor with ankylosing spondylitis.

This chain joins TRBV11-2 and TRBJ2-6, with D uncertain. The CDR3 sequence is 17 residues long. Germline lookup yields CDR1 SGHAT and CDR2 FQNNGV. Trimming took 5 bases from V and 0 from J, leaving 14 bases between them. CDR3 sequence (DNA): TGTGCCAGCAGCCACCCGCTGGAAAGCTCTGGGGCCAACGTCCTGACTTTC. Protein sequence: CASSHPLESSGANVLTF.

This clonotype has a handful of counts. The V call is TRBV2, the J call TRBJ2-5; 9 bases align to TRBD1. Germline values: CDR1 SNHLY, CDR2 FYNNEI. The CDR3 is made up of 13 amino acids. V dropped 7 bases and J dropped 5; count of bases not matched to a gene: 5. For the CDR3, the DNA is TGTGCCAGCATAAGGGACAGGGACGAGACCCAGTACTTC. Translating gives CASIRDRDETQYF.

The J gene is TRBJ1-5, the V gene TRBV19; D is unclear. Germline V gives CDR1 LNHDA, CDR2 SQIVND (reference sequence). V was shortened by 0 bases and J by 4 bases, with 10 bases between the two germline ends. The CDR3 contains 15 residues. CDR3 sequence (DNA): TGTGCCAGTAGTATAGATGGGGAGACAAATCAGCCCCAGCATTTT. Translated: CASSIDGETNQPQHF.

This clonotype occurred a few times. This chain joins TRBV3-1 and TRBJ2-3; the D is unclear. Trimming removed 4 bases at V and 6 bases at J, with 17 bases between. This CDR3 has 15 residues. The V gene's germline CDR1 is LGHDT and CDR2 YNNKEL (reference sequence). CDR3 sequence reads: CASSLRNLEEDTQYF. The CDR3 DNA sequence: TGTGCCAGCAGCCTACGTAATCTCGAGGAGGATACGCAGTATTTT.

This clonotype was detected a few times. The rearrangement links TRBV24-1 to TRBJ2-5, with D possibly being TRBD1 (6 bases). Per germline, CDR1 KGHDR and CDR2 SFDVKD. The CDR3 is 13 residues long. The V and J ends lost 4 bases and 5 bases respectively, with 10 bases between them. The CDR3 sequence is CATSESGEETQYF. The CDR3 coding sequence is TGTGCCACCAGTGAATCAGGGGAGGAGACCCAGTACTTC.

This chain joins TRBV12-3 or TRBV12-4 and TRBJ2-3; tentatively, D is TRBD1 or TRBD2 (6 bases each). CDR3 size: 15 residues. Trimming pared 8 bases from V and 4 bases from J, leaving 19 bases between. CDR3 sequence reads: CASRNTGTPADTQYF. The CDR3 DNA reads as TGTGCCAGCCGGAATACAGGGACTCCCGCAGATACGCAGTATTTT.

The chain combines TRBV29-1 with TRBJ2-6; the D gene is possibly TRBD2 (6 bases). Germline CDR1 SQVTM, CDR2 ANQGSEA. CDR3 length equals 15 residues. The ends were cut back, 4 bases at V and 0 bases at J, with 10 bases in the middle. The CDR3, as DNA: TGCAGCGTTGGGCGGGGAAGCTCTGGGGCCAACGTCCTGACTTTC. Protein sequence: CSVGRGSSGANVLTF.

This clonotype was detected only a few times. CDR3 coding DNA: TGCGCCAGCAGCTTGGTTCCCTTGGAGGCTATACGGGATAGCACAGATACGCAGTATTTT. Protein: CASSLVPLEAIRDSTDTQYF. The chain has TRBV5-1 and TRBJ2-3, with D possibly being TRBD2 (5 bases). Germline values: CDR1 SGHRS, CDR2 YFSETQ. V lost 0 bases and J 0 bases, leaving 23 bases between the germline ends. The CDR3 has 20 amino acids.

This clonotype was found a few times. This rearrangement joins TRBV7-9 to TRBJ2-5; unclear D gene. The V gene lost 0 bases and the J gene lost 2 bases, with 13 bases spanning the gap. This CDR3 is 16 amino acids long. Per the germline V gene, CDR1 is SEHNR and CDR2 is FQNEAQ (reference sequence). As DNA, the CDR3 is TGTGCCAGCAGCTTAGCCCAGGCTAGTGGTCAAGAGACCCAGTACTTC. Translating gives CASSLAQASGQETQYF.

The table lists this clonotype with a few counts. V is TRBV3-1 and J is TRBJ2-7; tentatively, D is TRBD2 (6 bases). V lost 4 bases to trimming and J lost 5 bases, with 12 bases between them. The CDR3 extends over 13 amino acids. Per the germline V gene, CDR1 is LGHDT and CDR2 is YNNKEL (reference sequence). The CDR3 DNA follows: TGTGCCAGCAGCCGAGGTAGCGGTAACGAGCAGTACTTC. Translated, it gives CASSRGSGNEQYF.

The DNA of the CDR3 is TGTGCCAGCATCCCCAAGGCCACTGTTATAGATACGCAGTATTTT. The encoded protein is CASIPKATVIDTQYF. The rearrangement uses TRBV2 and TRBJ2-3; D not certain. The germline CDR1 and CDR2 sequences are SNHLY and FYNNEI. Trimming shortened V by 7 bases and J by 5 bases, and 19 bases separated the two germline ends. The CDR3 is 15 residues long.

This clonotype appeared a few times. The chain recombines TRBV14 with TRBJ2-1; unclear D gene. Trimming pared 4 bases from V and 6 bases from J, leaving 16 bases between. CDR1 SGHDN and CDR2 FVKESK come from the germline V gene. The CDR3 contains 15 residues. The CDR3 DNA follows: TGTGCCAGCAGCCCCTACGTAGGCTTCTCCAATGAGCAGTTCTTC. Protein sequence: CASSPYVGFSNEQFF.

This clonotype was recorded a few times. V usage is TRBV2 and J usage is TRBJ1-1; D is unresolved. Trimming took off 1 base at V and 3 bases at J, with 6 bases between the two ends. The CDR3 length is 13 residues. Germline V gives CDR1 SNHLY, CDR2 FYNNEI. CDR3 sequence (DNA): TGTGCCAGCAGTGAAGACTGGGACACTGAAGCTTTCTTT. The encoded protein is CASSEDWDTEAFF.

This clonotype has a handful of counts. This chain joins TRBV12-3 or TRBV12-4 and TRBJ2-5, with D uncertain. V was shortened by 2 bases and J by 4 bases, with 11 bases between the two germline ends. This CDR3 is 14 amino acids long. The CDR3 loop reads CASSLPRTRETQYF. Here the CDR3 DNA reads TGTGCCAGCAGTTTACCCCGGACGCGAGAGACCCAGTACTTC.

This clonotype was seen more than once but under ten times. The chain is built from TRBV5-1 and TRBJ2-3; 11 nucleotides align to TRBD2. With 2 bases clipped from V and 5 bases from J, the junction kept 1 base outside the gene matches. There are 14 residues in the CDR3. Germline V gene data show CDR1 as SGHRS and CDR2 as YFSETQ. CDR3 loop: CASSFTSGRDTQYF. The CDR3 bases are TGCGCCAGCAGCTTTACTAGCGGGAGAGATACGCAGTATTTT. Using reference TRBV5-1 and TRBJ2-3 for the parts outside the CDR3, the full variable domain is KAGVTQTPRYLIKTRGQQVTLSCSPISGHRSVSWYQQTPGQGLQFLFEYFSETQRNKGNFPGRFSGRQFSNSRSEMNVSTLELGDSALYLCASSFTSGRDTQYFGPGTRLTVL.

This clonotype was seen only a few times. The chain links TRBV3-1 to TRBJ1-5, with D possibly TRBD1 on 6 matching bases. CDR1 is LGHDT, CDR2 YNNKEL, per germline (reference sequence). The V and J ends lost 2 bases and 11 bases respectively, with 19 bases between them. The CDR3 has 15 amino acids. The CDR3 here is CASSQTGTNNEAQHF. The CDR3, as DNA: TGTGCCAGCAGCCAAACCGGGACAAATAATGAGGCCCAGCATTTT.

The gene calls are TRBV28 and TRBJ1-1, with unresolved D. Germline V gives CDR1 MDHEN, CDR2 SYDVKM. This CDR3 is built from 15 residues. Trimming shortened V by 2 bases and J by 6 bases, and 16 bases separated the two germline ends. CDR3 in DNA: TGTGCCAGCAGTTTAACCCCGGGCGACGGGGCTGAAGCTTTCTTT. This sequence encodes CASSLTPGDGAEAFF.

This clonotype was detected a few times. V and J are TRBV6-1 and TRBJ2-3; D gene ambiguous. Between the trimmed V and J ends, which lost 2 bases and 9 bases, there was a span of 18 bases. This CDR3 is built from 15 residues. Per the germline V gene, CDR1 is MNHNS and CDR2 is SASEGT. CDR3 nucleotides: TGTGCCAGCAGTGAAATGGCCAATTTAAAAGGAACGCAGTATTTT. Protein sequence: CASSEMANLKGTQYF.

This rearrangement joins TRBV12-3 or TRBV12-4 to TRBJ1-6, with D perhaps TRBD1 (6 bases). The CDR3 sequence is 14 residues long. Deletions cut 6 bases from V and 8 bases from J, with 14 bases between. This CDR3 is CASRRTGSDSPLHF. CDR3 bases: TGTGCCAGCAGACGAACAGGGTCGGATTCACCCCTCCACTTT.

V is TRBV12-3 or TRBV12-4 and J is TRBJ1-2; D is unclear. The CDR3 extends over 12 amino acids. V lost 8 bases, J lost 2 bases, and 9 bases lay in between. The CDR3 protein is CASGYTNYGYTF. CDR3 nucleotides: TGTGCCAGCGGTTACACAAACTATGGCTACACCTTC.

The chain joins TRBV7-9 to TRBJ2-5; 7 bases fit TRBD2. This CDR3 comprises 17 residues. V lost 5 bases to trimming and J lost 2 bases; unmatched junction nucleotides: 14. Germline values: CDR1 SEHNR, CDR2 FQNEAQ (reference sequence). The DNA of the CDR3 is TGTGCCAGCAGCCTTCCCCTGGGACTATGGATACAAGAGACCCAGTACTTC. Amino acids: CASSLPLGLWIQETQYF.

This clonotype was counted between two and nine times. This chain connects TRBV12-3 or TRBV12-4 to TRBJ2-1; maybe TRBD2 (6 bases). Trimming shortened V by 6 bases and J by 11 bases, and 20 bases separated the two germline ends. The CDR3 covers 14 residues. CDR3 nucleotides: TGTGCCAGCAGCTCCACTAGCTCCCTTAGCAAGCAGTTCTTC. As protein: CASSSTSSLSKQFF.

This clonotype was counted a few times. The chain joins TRBV29-1 to TRBJ2-3, with D perhaps matching TRBD1 (6 bases). This CDR3 comprises 13 residues. The V end was cut by 7 bases, the J end by 2 bases, with 13 bases between. CDR1 and CDR2 from the germline V gene are SQVTM and ANQGSEA. CDR3 in amino acids: CSARGQYTDTQYF. The CDR3 DNA sequence: TGCAGCGCGCGCGGACAGTACACAGATACGCAGTATTTT.

This clonotype showed up just a few times. The rearrangement links TRBV6-1 to TRBJ2-7, with 9 bases matching TRBD1. Trimming removed 8 bases from V and 0 bases from J; junction bases left unmatched: 2. The germline V gene has CDR1 MNHNS and CDR2 SASEGT. This CDR3 spans 13 amino acids. The CDR3 spells CASGDRASYEQYF. The CDR3 DNA follows: TGTGCCAGCGGGGACAGGGCCTCCTACGAGCAGTACTTC.

The chain employs TRBV5-1 and TRBJ2-3, with TRBD1 identical over 7 bases. Germline-derived CDR1 and CDR2 are SGHRS and YFSETQ. V lost 1 base and J lost 7; bases outside the gene matches: 12. This CDR3 has 16 residues. The CDR3 nucleotides are TGCGCCAGCAGCTTGAATGCAGGGGGATCCACCCATACGCAGTATTTT. Its protein product is CASSLNAGGSTHTQYF.

The table lists this clonotype with a few counts. This chain joins TRBV3-1 and TRBJ1-6; D not resolved. The V gene's germline CDR1 is LGHDT and CDR2 YNNKEL (reference sequence). The CDR3 contains 14 residues. Trimming left V 1 base short and J 8 bases short, with 9 bases between. CDR3 in amino acids: CASSQVWNDSPLHF. The CDR3 DNA reads as TGTGCCAGCAGCCAAGTATGGAATGATTCACCCCTCCACTTT.

This clonotype was seen a handful of times. This rearrangement joins TRBV6-2 or TRBV6-3 to TRBJ1-5; D is unresolved. From germline, CDR1 is MNHEY and CDR2 SVGEGT. CDR3 length equals 15 residues. The germline V and J ends were trimmed by 7 bases and 2 bases, with 15 bases remaining between them. The CDR3 loop is CASTNPAWRNQPQHF. The CDR3 DNA is TGTGCCAGCACCAACCCCGCCTGGCGCAATCAGCCCCAGCATTTT.

There are a few counts of this clonotype. This chain joins TRBV14 and TRBJ1-1; a possible D gene is TRBD1 (5 bases). From germline, CDR1 is SGHDN and CDR2 FVKESK. The CDR3 runs 15 residues. Deletions cut 2 bases from V and 3 bases from J, with 13 bases between. The CDR3 sequence is CASSQKTESDTEAFF. The CDR3 bases are TGTGCCAGCAGCCAAAAGACAGAGAGCGACACTGAAGCTTTCTTT.

This chain uses TRBV7-9 with TRBJ1-6; D unresolved. There are 12 residues in the CDR3. Germline CDR1 and CDR2: SEHNR and FQNEAQ (reference sequence). V was clipped by 4 bases and J by 7 bases, with 5 bases between them. The CDR3 here is CASSSENSPLHF. The CDR3 nucleotides read TGTGCCAGCAGCTCAGAAAATTCACCCCTCCACTTT.

The rearrangement joins TRBV15 to TRBJ2-1; D perhaps matches TRBD1 (6 bases). The ends were cut back, 1 base at V and 3 bases at J, with 22 bases in the middle. This CDR3 contains 19 residues. Germline V CDR1 and CDR2: LNHNV, YYDKDF (reference sequence). DNA of the CDR3: TGTGCCACCAGCAGAGGAGGTTTGTCAGGGGTCGGTATCTACAATGAGCAGTTCTTC. It is translated as CATSRGGLSGVGIYNEQFF.

This chain joins TRBV4-2 and TRBJ2-7, with D possibly TRBD1 on 5 matching bases. Germline loops: CDR1 LGHNA, CDR2 YNFKEQ. Deletions cut 1 base from V and 5 bases from J, with 21 bases between. The CDR3 sequence is 17 residues long. CDR3 bases: TGTGCCAGCAGCCAAGGGATAGTCAGGGCCTCCGCCCACGAGCAGTACTTC. Its protein is CASSQGIVRASAHEQYF.